Sequencing of this T cell receptor (beta chain) was carried out in a study of human T cells and chemical hapten exposure. Study findings and constraints: It was expanded TCRs that formed significantly more large CDR3 similarity clusters than controls did.

This clonotype was detected a few times. The target antigen is unknown. TCRdb passed the RACE reads through MiXCR, listing each CDR3 protein once. Counted here are fewer than 500,000 distinct CDR3 sequences, nearly 5% occurring once; the ten biggest clones make up 2% to 2.5%. Time point in this sample: patch test 1, 2 weeks after DPC sensitization. The treatment is: therapeutic diphenylcyclopropenone sensitization with weekly scalp DPC. Unseparated into fractions, whole blood served as the source from which total RNA was extracted. The source is a woman in her forties or fifties with alopecia areata. Some clones in this sample may be carry-over from other donors' samples. The input for sequencing was whole blood, taken in connection with sensitization to the hapten diphenylcyclopropenone (DPC).

The CDR3, as DNA: TGCAGTGCTAGAGATGAGTGGCGGGGGGGGATCGGTAATGAGCAGTTCTTC. Translated, it gives CSARDEWRGGIGNEQFF. J is TRBJ2-1 and V is TRBV20-1; 9 bases line up with TRBD2. V lost 0 bases and J lost 7; bases outside the gene matches: 13. The CDR3 length is 17 residues. The germline V gene encodes CDR1 DFQATT and CDR2 SNEGSKA (reference sequence).